The TCR beta chain under discussion was sequenced for a study of regulatory T cells in long-lasting Graves disease. Study conclusions and caveats: Researchers examined only peripheral blood and not thyroid tissue. Having only a small sample size may have limited accuracy.

Looked up from germline, CDR1 is MDHEN and CDR2 is SYDVKM. V was cut by 4 bases and J by 8 bases, with 12 bases left in between. CDR3 length equals 13 residues. Noted time point: newly diagnosed GD, antithyroid drugs for less than 3 months. PBMCs provided the RNA from which the TCR library was made. There are many counts of this clonotype. Its matching antigen is unknown. To make TCR beta libraries, researchers used iRepertoire HTBI primers and Arm-PCR of CDR3 regions. TCRdb passed the multiplex PCR reads through MiXCR, listing each CDR3 protein once. The data show roughly 530,000 distinct CDR3 sequences, roughly 15% seen once. These data also featured in a second study, about T cells in Graves' hyperthyroidism and ophthalmopathy. That investigation notes: An initial round of RT-PCR targeting the TCR CDR3 relied on the HTBI primer set.

The sequences come from peripheral blood mononuclear cells (PBMCs), collected at new diagnosis, from a patient treated with antithyroid drugs. The receptor was derived from a woman aged 35-65 years with Graves disease. The chain links TRBV28 to TRBJ1-3; D is unclear. CDR3 sequence reads: CASSYGASDTIYF. CDR3 bases: TGTGCCAGCAGTTACGGAGCGAGTGACACCATATATTTT. Looking up the rest from reference TRBV28 and TRBJ1-3 gives the full variable domain: DVKVTQSSRYLVKRTGEKVFLECVQDMDHENMFWYRQDPGLGLRLIYFSYDVKMKEKGDIPEGYSVSREKKERFSLILESASTNQTSMYLCASSYGASDTIYFGEGSWLTVV.